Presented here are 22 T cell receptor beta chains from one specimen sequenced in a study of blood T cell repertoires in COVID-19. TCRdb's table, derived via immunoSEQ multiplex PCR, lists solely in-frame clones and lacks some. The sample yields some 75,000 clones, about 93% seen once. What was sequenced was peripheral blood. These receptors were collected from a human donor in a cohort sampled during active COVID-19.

In DNA form, the CDR3 reads TGTGCCAGCGGGAGGGGGAACACTGAAGCTTTCTTT. It translates to CASGRGNTEAFF. J is TRBJ1-1 and V is TRBV28; D perhaps matches TRBD1 (5 bases). V was pared by 8 bases and J by 1 base, with 8 bases between. Germline CDR1 reads MDHEN; CDR2 reads SYDVKM. The CDR3 runs 12 residues.

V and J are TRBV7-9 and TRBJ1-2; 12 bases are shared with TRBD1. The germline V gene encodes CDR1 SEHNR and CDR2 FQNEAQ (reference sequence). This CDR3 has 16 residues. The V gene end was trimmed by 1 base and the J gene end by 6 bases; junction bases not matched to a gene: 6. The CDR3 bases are TGTGCCAGCAGCTTAGATGGGACAGGGGGCGGTAATGGCTACACCTTC. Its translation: CASSLDGTGGGNGYTF.

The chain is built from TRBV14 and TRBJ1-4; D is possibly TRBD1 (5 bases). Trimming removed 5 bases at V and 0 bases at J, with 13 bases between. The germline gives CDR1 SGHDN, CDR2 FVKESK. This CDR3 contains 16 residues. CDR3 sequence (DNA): TGTGCCAGCAGCTCCCTGGGGCGCACAACTAATGAAAAACTGTTTTTT. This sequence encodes CASSSLGRTTNEKLFF.

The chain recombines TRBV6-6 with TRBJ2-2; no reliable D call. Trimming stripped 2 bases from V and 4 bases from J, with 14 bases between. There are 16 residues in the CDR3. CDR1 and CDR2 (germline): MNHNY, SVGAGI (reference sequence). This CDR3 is CASSYPKTSGTGELFF. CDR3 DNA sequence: TGTGCCAGCAGTTACCCAAAGACAAGTGGCACCGGGGAGCTGTTTTTT.

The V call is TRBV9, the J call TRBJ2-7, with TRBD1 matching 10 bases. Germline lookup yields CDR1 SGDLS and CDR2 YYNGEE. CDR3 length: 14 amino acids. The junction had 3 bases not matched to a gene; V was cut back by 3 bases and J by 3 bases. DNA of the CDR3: TGTGCCAGCAGCGCCCGGACAGGGGGCTACGAGCAGTACTTC. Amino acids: CASSARTGGYEQYF.

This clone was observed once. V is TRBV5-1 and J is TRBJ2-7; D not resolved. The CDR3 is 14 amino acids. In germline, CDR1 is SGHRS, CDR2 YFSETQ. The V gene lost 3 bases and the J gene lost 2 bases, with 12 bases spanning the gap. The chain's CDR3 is CASSSLTRPYEQYF. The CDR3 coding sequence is TGCGCCAGCAGCTCCCTCACGAGGCCCTACGAGCAGTACTTC. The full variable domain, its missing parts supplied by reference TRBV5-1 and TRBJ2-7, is KAGVTQTPRYLIKTRGQQVTLSCSPISGHRSVSWYQQTPGQGLQFLFEYFSETQRNKGNFPGRFSGRQFSNSRSEMNVSTLELGDSALYLCASSSLTRPYEQYFGPGTRLTVT.

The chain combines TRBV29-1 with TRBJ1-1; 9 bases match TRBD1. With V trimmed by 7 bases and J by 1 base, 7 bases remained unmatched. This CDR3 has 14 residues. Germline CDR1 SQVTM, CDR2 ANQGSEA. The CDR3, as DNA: TGCAGCGCCCCGATGGGACAGGGGAACACTGAAGCTTTCTTT. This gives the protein CSAPMGQGNTEAFF.

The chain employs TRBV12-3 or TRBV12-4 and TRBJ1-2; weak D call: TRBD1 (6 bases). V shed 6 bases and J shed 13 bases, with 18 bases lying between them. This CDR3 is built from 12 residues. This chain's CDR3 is CASSTRALQGTF. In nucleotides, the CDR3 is TGTGCCAGCAGCACAAGGGCCCTACAGGGCACCTTC.

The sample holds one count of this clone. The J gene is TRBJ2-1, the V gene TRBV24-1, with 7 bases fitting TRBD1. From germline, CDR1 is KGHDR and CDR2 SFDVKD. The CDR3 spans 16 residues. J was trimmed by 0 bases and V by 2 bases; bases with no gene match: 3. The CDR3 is CATSDSGTDSYNEQFF. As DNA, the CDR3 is TGTGCCACCAGTGATTCCGGGACAGACTCCTACAATGAGCAGTTCTTC.

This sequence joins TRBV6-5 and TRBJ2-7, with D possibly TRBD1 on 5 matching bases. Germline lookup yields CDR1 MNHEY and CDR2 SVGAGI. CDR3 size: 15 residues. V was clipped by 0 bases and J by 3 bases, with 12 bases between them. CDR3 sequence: CASSYSGAANYEQYF. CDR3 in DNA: TGTGCCAGCAGTTACTCTGGGGCGGCAAACTACGAGCAGTACTTC.

CDR3 region: CAWSLPRGANYGYTF. CDR3 DNA sequence: TGTGCCTGGAGTCTACCCAGGGGAGCTAACTATGGCTACACCTTC. This chain joins TRBV30 and TRBJ1-2, with TRBD1 as a possible D gene (6 bases). The CDR3 is 15 amino acids. CDR1 and CDR2 from the germline V gene are GTSNPN and SVGIG (reference sequence). Trimming pared 2 bases from V and 0 bases from J, leaving 13 bases between.

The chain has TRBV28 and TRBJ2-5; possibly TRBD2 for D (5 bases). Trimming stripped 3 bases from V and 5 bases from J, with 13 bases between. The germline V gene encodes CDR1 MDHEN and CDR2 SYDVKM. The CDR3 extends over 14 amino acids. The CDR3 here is CASSFRTPGETQYF. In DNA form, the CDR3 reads TGTGCCAGCAGTTTTCGAACCCCGGGGGAGACCCAGTACTTC.

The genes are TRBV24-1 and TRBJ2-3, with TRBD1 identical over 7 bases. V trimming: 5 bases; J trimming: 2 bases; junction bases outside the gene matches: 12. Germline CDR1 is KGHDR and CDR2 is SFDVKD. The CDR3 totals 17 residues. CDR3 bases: TGTGCCACCAGTGGGAGTAGGGGGCTTGCCGACACAGATACGCAGTATTTT. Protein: CATSGSRGLADTDTQYF.

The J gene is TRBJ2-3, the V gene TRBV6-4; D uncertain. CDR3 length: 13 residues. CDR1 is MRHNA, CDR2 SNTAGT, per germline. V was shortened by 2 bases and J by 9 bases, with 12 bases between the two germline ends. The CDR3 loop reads CASSDTTLGTQYF. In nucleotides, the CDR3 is TGTGCCAGCAGTGACACGACTCTTGGAACGCAGTATTTT.

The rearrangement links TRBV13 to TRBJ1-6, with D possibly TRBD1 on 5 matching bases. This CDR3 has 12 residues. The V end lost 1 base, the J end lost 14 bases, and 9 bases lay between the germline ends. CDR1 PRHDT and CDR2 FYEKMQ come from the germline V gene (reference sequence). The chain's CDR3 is CASSLERGALHF. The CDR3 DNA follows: TGTGCCAGCAGCTTAGAACGGGGGGCCCTCCACTTT.

CDR3 amino acids: CASRYTGGVGYTF. The CDR3 nucleotides are TGTGCCAGCAGATACACAGGGGGCGTTGGCTACACCTTC. J is TRBJ1-2 and V is TRBV27; 9 positions agree with TRBD1. V was pared by 6 bases and J by 7 bases, with 6 bases of the junction left unmatched. Germline CDR1 reads MNHEY; CDR2 reads SMNVEV (reference sequence). The CDR3 spans 13 residues.

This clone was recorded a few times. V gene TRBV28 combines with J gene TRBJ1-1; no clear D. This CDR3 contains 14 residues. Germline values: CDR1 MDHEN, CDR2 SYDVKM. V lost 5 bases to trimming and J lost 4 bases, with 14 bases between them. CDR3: CASSILNRGTEAFF. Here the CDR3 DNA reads TGTGCCAGCAGTATCTTGAACCGGGGCACTGAAGCTTTCTTT.

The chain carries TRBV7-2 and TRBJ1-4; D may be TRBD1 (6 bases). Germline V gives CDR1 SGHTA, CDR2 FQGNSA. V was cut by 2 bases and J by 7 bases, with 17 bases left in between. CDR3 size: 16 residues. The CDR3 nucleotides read TGTGCCAGCAGCTTAACTTTTCTGGGGGCGGGTGAAAAACTGTTTTTT. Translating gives CASSLTFLGAGEKLFF.

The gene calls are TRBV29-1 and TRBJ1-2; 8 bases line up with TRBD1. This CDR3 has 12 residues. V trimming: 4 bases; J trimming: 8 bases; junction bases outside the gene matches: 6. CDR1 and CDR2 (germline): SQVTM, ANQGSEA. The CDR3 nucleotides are TGCAGCGTTGCGGACAGGGTAGAGGGCTACACCTTC. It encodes CSVADRVEGYTF.

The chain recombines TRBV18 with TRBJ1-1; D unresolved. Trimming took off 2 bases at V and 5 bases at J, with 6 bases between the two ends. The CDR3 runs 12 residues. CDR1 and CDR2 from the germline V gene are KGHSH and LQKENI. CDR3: CASSPGLTEAFF. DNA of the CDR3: TGTGCCAGCTCACCAGGGCTGACTGAAGCTTTCTTT. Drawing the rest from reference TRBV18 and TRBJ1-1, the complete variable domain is NAGVMQNPRHLVRRRGQEARLRCSPMKGHSHVYWYRQLPEEGLKFMVYLQKENIIDESGMPKERFSAEFPKEGPSILRIQQVVRGDSAAYFCASSPGLTEAFFGQGTRLTVV.

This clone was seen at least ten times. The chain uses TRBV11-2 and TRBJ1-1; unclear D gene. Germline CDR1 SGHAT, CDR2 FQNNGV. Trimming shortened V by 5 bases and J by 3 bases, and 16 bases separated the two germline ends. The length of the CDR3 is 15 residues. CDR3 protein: CASSPSYSPDTEAFF. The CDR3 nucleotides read TGTGCCAGCAGCCCTTCCTACAGTCCTGACACTGAAGCTTTCTTT.

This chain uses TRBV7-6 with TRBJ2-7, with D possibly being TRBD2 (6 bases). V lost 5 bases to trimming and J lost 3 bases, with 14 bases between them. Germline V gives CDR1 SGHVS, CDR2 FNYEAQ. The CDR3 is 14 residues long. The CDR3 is CASSQDRSGYEQYF. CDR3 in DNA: TGTGCCAGCAGCCAGGACCGTAGCGGCTACGAGCAGTACTTC.